Presented here are 7 T cell receptor beta chains from one specimen sequenced in a study of radiation and T cells in renal cell carcinoma (TCRdb year 2020). Reading the label with the study, this specimen's time point is: blood 2 weeks post-SBRT. Interpreted using the paper, the treatment or condition label stands for: 15 Gy SBRT to primary tumor, nephrectomy 4 weeks later. Libraries were constructed by the immunoSEQ multiplex PCR assay. TCRdb took this table from immuneACCESS and kept in-frame rearrangements with V and J called. Such tables lack part of the clones; where checked against another copy, unresolved V genes explain under half of the gap, and the rest is unexplained. The sample yields some 120,000 clones; over 75% were counted once. Jointly, the top ten make up under 2.5% of the sample. This specimen consisted of blood, obtained from a patient whose treatment included radiotherapy and nephrectomy. The receptors here all came from a woman aged 60-75 years with renal cell carcinoma.

The chain joins TRBV7-3 to TRBJ1-2; D remains unclear. CDR1 is SGHTA and CDR2 is FQGTGA in the germline V gene. The ends were cut back, 5 bases at V and 5 bases at J, with 12 bases in the middle. The CDR3 spans 13 residues. CDR3 nucleotides: TGTGCCAGCAGCCCCGGGTCGGAGTATGGCTACACCTTC. It encodes CASSPGSEYGYTF.

The chain joins TRBV11-2 to TRBJ1-1; no clear D. CDR3 size: 13 residues. CDR1 is SGHAT and CDR2 is FQNNGV in the germline V gene. V was shortened by 1 base and J by 2 bases, with 5 bases between the two germline ends. Written as DNA, the CDR3 is TGTGCCAGCAGCTTAGTTCACAACACTGAAGCTTTCTTT. It codes for CASSLVHNTEAFF.

This clone has a single count. One end of the junction varies from germline; a read error may be responsible. The J gene is TRBJ2-7, the V gene TRBV5-4; TRBD2 matches 8 bases. Germline V gene data show CDR1 as SGHNT and CDR2 as YYREEE (reference sequence). This CDR3 spans 16 amino acids. CDR3 bases: TGTGCCAGCAGCTCGGGGGTAGCGGGAACCTCCTACGGGCAGTACTTC. Amino acids: CASSSGVAGTSYGQYF.

This chain connects TRBV6-6 to TRBJ1-1, with D uncertain. Per germline, CDR1 MNHNY and CDR2 SVGAGI (reference sequence). The CDR3 loop spans 14 amino acids. V was shortened by 6 bases and J by 1 base, with 12 bases between the two germline ends. The CDR3 nucleotides are TGTGCCAGCAGCCGTGGCCACCCGAACACTGAAGCTTTCTTT. Translated, it gives CASSRGHPNTEAFF.

This clone was counted once. The J gene is TRBJ2-3, the V gene TRBV6-6; no clear D gene. Germline CDR1 and CDR2: MNHNY and SVGAGI (reference sequence). V was trimmed by 8 bases and J by 2 bases, leaving 8 bases between them. CDR3 length: 12 residues. CDR3: CASAPYTDTQYF. The CDR3 region has the DNA TGTGCCAGCGCACCATACACAGATACGCAGTATTTT.

This chain links TRBV27 with TRBJ2-7; no clear D. Trimming removed 8 bases from V and 4 bases from J, with 6 bases in between. Per the germline V gene, CDR1 is MNHEY and CDR2 is SMNVEV (reference sequence). The CDR3 consists of 10 residues. CDR3 in DNA: TGTGCCAGCGGGCGTTACGAGCAGTACTTC. Amino acid sequence: CASGRYEQYF.

The chain combines TRBV27 with TRBJ2-3, with 16 bases identical to TRBD2. The CDR3 consists of 20 residues. Unmatched junction bases numbered 14, after V lost 4 bases and J lost 4 bases. Germline-derived CDR1 and CDR2 are MNHEY and SMNVEV (reference sequence). The DNA of the CDR3 is TGTGCCAGCAGTTCGGGACTAGCGGGAGGGTGGTCTAAGGGTGCAGATACGCAGTATTTT. Translated: CASSSGLAGGWSKGADTQYF.